This TCR beta chain was captured by sequencing in a study of cytomegalovirus exposure and HLA in healthy donors. The CDR3 is made up of 18 amino acids. Trimming cost V 10 bases and J 0 bases, with 25 bases left between them. The germline gives CDR1 LNHDA, CDR2 SQIVND (reference sequence). Regarding this clone: The antigen remains unidentified.

It was with 60 Vbeta and 13 Jbeta primers that the PCR ran. Sequencing was performed with immunoSEQ multiplex PCR; in TCRdb, only in-frame clones are kept and a portion is missing. The data show approximately 150,000 clones, approximately 71% seen once. Study-wide results and caveats: In vitro assays verified that a few CMV-associated chains recognized CMV antigens specifically. The majority of CMV-associated TCR beta chains were reported as apparently HLA-restricted in a later analysis.

This sequence was found in a young woman in good health and CMV-seropositive. The rearrangement joins TRBV19 to TRBJ1-5; a weak D match, TRBD1 (6 bases). The sample comprised PBMCs. CDR3: CATKLGHSEGYSNQPQHF. CDR3 nucleotide sequence: TGTGCCACCAAATTGGGACATTCTGAGGGGTATAGCAATCAGCCCCAGCATTTT. Looking up the rest from reference TRBV19 and TRBJ1-5 gives the full variable domain: DGGITQSPKYLFRKEGQNVTLSCEQNLNHDAMYWYRQDPGQGLRLIYYSQIVNDFQKGDIAEGYSVSREKKESFPLTVTSAQKNPTAFYLCATKLGHSEGYSNQPQHFGDGTRLSIL.